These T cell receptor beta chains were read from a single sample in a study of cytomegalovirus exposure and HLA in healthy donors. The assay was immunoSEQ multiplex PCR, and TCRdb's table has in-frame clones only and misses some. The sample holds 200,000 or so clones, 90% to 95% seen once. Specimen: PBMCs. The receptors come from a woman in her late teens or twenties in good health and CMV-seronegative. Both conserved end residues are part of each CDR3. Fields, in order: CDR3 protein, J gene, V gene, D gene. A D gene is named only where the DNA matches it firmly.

CASRIKTGTTEAFF	TRBJ1-1	TRBV6-1	-
CASRGQGATYEQYF	TRBJ2-7	TRBV28	TRBD1
CASTSARQETQYF	TRBJ2-5	TRBV5-8	-
CASSPTAGVKNTEAFF	TRBJ1-1	TRBV5-4	-
CASSYRGDASPLHF	TRBJ1-6	TRBV7-9	TRBD1
CASSLGTVVSYEQYF	TRBJ2-7	TRBV11-2	TRBD1
CAWMGGQDTEAFF	TRBJ1-1	TRBV30	-
CASSSLGQPHEQYF	TRBJ2-7	TRBV28	TRBD1
CASSQGYGYTF	TRBJ1-2	TRBV5-6	-
CASSPPLREGNEQFF	TRBJ2-1	TRBV7-9	TRBD2
CAITYYRDSPSGYTF	TRBJ1-2	TRBV10-3	-
CAWSQGGTEAFF	TRBJ1-1	TRBV30	-